This T cell receptor (beta chain) was found in a study of blood T cell repertoires in COVID-19 (dated by TCRdb to the early 2020s). The study in broad terms: Collaborator samples came from the United States, Italy and Spain and covered acute and convalescent phases of COVID-19. The prospective study material was composed of cDNA or gDNA derived from T cells, B-cell-depleted T cells, or PBMCs. Where available, HLA class I and class II types were obtained from metadata supplied by the sample provider rather than from assay-based typing. The repertoires were made available in a free public database intended to serve as a resource for research on the immune response to SARS-CoV-2. The samples were drawn from two sources: the first 160 participants of the ongoing ImmuneRACE study, and 1,200 or so subjects contributed by 6 global collaborators. A de-identified subject ID, COVID-19 status, age in years and sex were almost always included in the sample metadata. Deeply sampled blood TCRbeta repertoires from subjects exposed to, actively infected with, or recovered from COVID-19 were included in the dataset.

Whole blood was collected in K2EDTA tubes by collaborating institutions according to the institutions' own protocols. Collaborator samples were shipped for TCRbeta analysis as frozen whole blood, isolated PBMCs, or DNA extracted from either sample type. TCRbeta CDR3 regions were amplified from genomic DNA using the immunoSEQ Assay, a bias-controlled multiplex PCR. The study's processing was this. Nucleated cell counts per sample were estimated from amplification of reference gene primers within the assay. To quantify the absolute abundance of each unique TCRbeta CDR3 rearrangement, sequence reads were collapsed and filtered. For each sample, productive Simpson clonality was calculated as the square root of Simpson's diversity index over productive rearrangements. TCRdb limited this immuneACCESS table to in-frame rearrangements with V and J called. A share of clones is missing; checked studies link under half to unresolved V genes, and the rest is unexplained. V, J and clone size are taken as reported in that table, and D and trimming were inferred from the DNA itself. Within this sample are about 85,000 clones, with under 90% of them counted one time only. The ten largest clones add up to around 13% of the sample.

CDR1 and CDR2, per the germline V gene (reference sequence), are LNHDA and SQIVND. Trimming takes 7 bases off V and 1 base off J; junction bases not matched to a gene: 3. Including cysteine and phenylalanine, the CDR3 has 14 amino acids. Only the CDR3 region is kept as DNA, spanning 42 bases read in frame from base 1. In the case of this clone: Its antigen is not yet known. Within one base of it there is no much larger clone, and no base qualities were kept.

The paper's findings and limits, for the study overall: How much clinical and demographic metadata was included differed by source and by participant, and the metadata was provided uncurated.

The chain couples TRBV19 to TRBJ1-2; 10 bases in the junction line up with TRBD1. This clonotype was sampled from a human donor in a cohort sampled during active COVID-19. The sample consisted of peripheral blood. This receptor has the CDR3 CASTRDRGNYGYTF. The DNA sequence reads TGTGCCAGTACAAGGGACAGGGGTAACTATGGCTACACCTTC. The full variable domain, with segments outside the CDR3 supplied by the reference TRBV19 and TRBJ1-2 proteins, appears as DGGITQSPKYLFRKEGQNVTLSCEQNLNHDAMYWYRQDPGQGLRLIYYSQIVNDFQKGDIAEGYSVSREKKESFPLTVTSAQKNPTAFYLCASTRDRGNYGYTFGSGTRLTVV.